This TCR beta chain was documented in a study of multiple sclerosis patients with progressive multifocal leukoencephalopathy. General study findings and limits: It is unclear whether the findings reflect JC virus infection or general immunocompromise. Before and during natalizumab, the clones expanded at PML already existed.

The assay was run at survey level. Repertoires were generated with immunoSEQ multiplex PCR, while TCRdb's copy carries only in-frame clones and drops some. The table includes about 32,000 clones, around 93% detected once. V was cut by 5 bases and J by 1 base, with 13 bases left in between. This CDR3 is 14 amino acids long. Germline V gene lookup returns CDR1 GTSNPN and CDR2 SVGIG (reference sequence). Indicated time point: before natalizumab initiation. Before the first natalizumab infusion, T0 blood samples were taken. Concerning this clone itself: Its antigen is not known.

The sequencing input was PBMCs. The TCR comes from a man aged 25 to 40 with multiple sclerosis. The chain employs TRBV30 and TRBJ2-3; tentative D call: TRBD1 (6 bases). CDR3 sequence: CAWEAGAGTDTQYF. The CDR3 nucleotides read TGTGCCTGGGAGGCAGGGGCAGGCACAGATACGCAGTATTTT. The variable domain in full, with the rest retrieved from reference TRBV30 and TRBJ2-3, is SQTIHQWPATLVQPVGSPLSLECTVEGTSNPNLYWYRQAAGRGLQLLFYSVGIGQISSEVPQNLSASRPQDRQFILSSKKLLLSDSGFYLCAWEAGAGTDTQYFGPGTRLTVL.